Listed below are T cell receptor beta chains from one sample, sequenced in a study of T cell repertoires in cytomegalovirus infection. Their specific antigens are unknown. Via MiXCR, TCRdb re-called the reads, giving one row per CDR3 protein. Here the sample spans 570,000 or so distinct CDR3 sequences, 40% being singletons. The starting material was cultured PBMCs, obtained from culture after CMV antigen stimulation. All receptors come from a human donor in good health (CMV status not recorded). Some clones in this sample may be carry-over from other donors' samples. CDR3s leave out the opening cysteine and the closing phenylalanine or tryptophan. D genes are given only for firm matches.

-	TRBV7-2	ASRGSRSNTGELF
-	TRBV19	ASSAKITASYEQY
-	TRBV7-2	ASSLVTDRQY
-	TRBV5-1	ASSLRDPSYEQY
-	TRBV12-3/TRBV12-4	ASSQDTVVEQY
-	TRBV7-2	ASSLAQDSQETQY
TRBD2	TRBV2	ASSIAAGVSNEQF
-	TRBV25-1	ASSENYEQY
-	TRBV28	ASSLTLAKLEQY
TRBD1	TRBV7-9	ASSSYRDRVSEQY
-	TRBV12-3/TRBV12-4	ASTIGGGVLNTEAF
TRBD1	TRBV6-6	ASSHGTDLAKNIQY
-	TRBV6-2/TRBV6-3	ASLREHQETQY
-	TRBV4-1	ASSGGIGQMMWEQF
-	TRBV7-2	ASSLDGAENGYT